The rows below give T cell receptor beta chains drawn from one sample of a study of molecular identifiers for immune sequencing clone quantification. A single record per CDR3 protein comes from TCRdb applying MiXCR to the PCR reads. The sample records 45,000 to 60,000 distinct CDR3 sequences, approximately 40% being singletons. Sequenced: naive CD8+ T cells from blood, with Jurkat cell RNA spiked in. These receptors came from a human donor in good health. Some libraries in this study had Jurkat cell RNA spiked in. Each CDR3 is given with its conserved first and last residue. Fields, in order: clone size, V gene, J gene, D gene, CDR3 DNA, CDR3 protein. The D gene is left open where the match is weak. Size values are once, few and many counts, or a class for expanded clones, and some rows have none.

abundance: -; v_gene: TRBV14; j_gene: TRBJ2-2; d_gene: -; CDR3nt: TGTGCCAGCAGCTACGAGGCCGGGGAGCTGTTTTTT; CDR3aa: CASSYEAGELFF
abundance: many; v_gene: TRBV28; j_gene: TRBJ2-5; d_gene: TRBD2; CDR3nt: TGTGCCAGCAGGGGTGCTAGCGGGACTGAGACCCAGTACTTC; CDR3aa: CASRGASGTETQYF
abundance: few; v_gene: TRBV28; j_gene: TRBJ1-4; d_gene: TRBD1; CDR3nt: TGTGCCAGCAGTTCGTGGGACAGGGGTAATGAAAAACTGTTTTTT; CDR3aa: CASSSWDRGNEKLFF
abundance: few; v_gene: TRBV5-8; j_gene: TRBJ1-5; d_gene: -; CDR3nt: TGTGCCAGCACCCCCGGGGGGTATAGCAATCAGCCCCAGCATTTT; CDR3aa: CASTPGGYSNQPQHF
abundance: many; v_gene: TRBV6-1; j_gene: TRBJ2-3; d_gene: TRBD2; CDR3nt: TGTGCCAGCATCCTAGCGGGAGGCGCAGATACGCAGTATTTT; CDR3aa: CASILAGGADTQYF
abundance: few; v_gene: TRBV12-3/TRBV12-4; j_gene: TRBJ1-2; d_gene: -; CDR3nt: TGTGCCAGCAGTTTAGCGCCGGGCCCTAACTATGGCTACACCTTC; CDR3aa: CASSLAPGPNYGYTF
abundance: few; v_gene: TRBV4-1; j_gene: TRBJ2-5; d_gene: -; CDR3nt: TGCGCCAGCAGCCATGAGGCAGAAGAGACCCAGTACTTC; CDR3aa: CASSHEAEETQYF
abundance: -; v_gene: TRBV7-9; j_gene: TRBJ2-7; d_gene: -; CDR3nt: TGTGCCAGCAGCTCCGCTGGGAACGAGCAGTACTTC; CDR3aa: CASSSAGNEQYF
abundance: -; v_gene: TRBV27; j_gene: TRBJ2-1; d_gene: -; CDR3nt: TGTGCCAGCAGCCGAGGTCGGCCCCGGGGGAATGAGCAGTTCTTC; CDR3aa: CASSRGRPRGNEQFF
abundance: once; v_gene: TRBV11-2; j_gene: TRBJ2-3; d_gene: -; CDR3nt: TGTGCCAGTATGCGGAACCCCACAGCTACGCAGTATTTT; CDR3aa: CASMRNPTATQYF
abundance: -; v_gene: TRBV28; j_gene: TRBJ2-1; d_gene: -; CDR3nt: TGTGCCAGCACTAACCGGGAGAACTCCTACAATGAGCAGTTCTTC; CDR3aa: CASTNRENSYNEQFF
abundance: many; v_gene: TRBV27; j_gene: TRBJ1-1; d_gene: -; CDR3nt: TGTGCCAGCAGTGGGGCAGTTAATCATGAAGCTTTCTTT; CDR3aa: CASSGAVNHEAFF
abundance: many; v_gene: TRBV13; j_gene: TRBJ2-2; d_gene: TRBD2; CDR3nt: TGTGCCAGCAGCCCAGGGACTAGCGGACCCGGGGAGCTGTTTTTT; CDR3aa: CASSPGTSGPGELFF
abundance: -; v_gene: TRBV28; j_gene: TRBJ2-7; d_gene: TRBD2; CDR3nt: TGTGCCAGCAACGGACTAGATTTCTACGAGCAGTACTTC; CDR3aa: CASNGLDFYEQYF
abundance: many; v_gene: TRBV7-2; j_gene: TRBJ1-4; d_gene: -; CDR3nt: TGTGCCAGCAGCTTTGGTGAAAAACTGTTTTTT; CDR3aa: CASSFGEKLFF
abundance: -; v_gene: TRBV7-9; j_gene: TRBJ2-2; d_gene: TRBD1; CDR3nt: TGTGCCAGCAGCTTTCCGGACAGGGAGGCCACCGGGGAGCTGTATTTT; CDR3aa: CASSFPDREATGELYF
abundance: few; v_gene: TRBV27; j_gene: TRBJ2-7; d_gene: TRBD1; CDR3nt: TGTGCCAGCAGTTTTGGGACAGGGGTCTACGAGCAGTACTTC; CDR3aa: CASSFGTGVYEQYF
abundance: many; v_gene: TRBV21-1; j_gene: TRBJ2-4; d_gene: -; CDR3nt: TGTGCCAGCAGCAAATTTTATGAAAGGACCAAAAACATTCAGTACTTC; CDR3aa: CASSKFYERTKNIQYF
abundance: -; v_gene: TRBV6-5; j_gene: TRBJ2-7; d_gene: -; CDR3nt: TGTGCCAGCAGTTACTCGATGAACAGGGCCGAGCAGTACTTC; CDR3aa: CASSYSMNRAEQYF
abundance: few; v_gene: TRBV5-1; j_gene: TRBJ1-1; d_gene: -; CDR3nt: TGCGCCAGCAGCCTTGGTTTGGACACTGAAGCTTTCTTT; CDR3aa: CASSLGLDTEAFF
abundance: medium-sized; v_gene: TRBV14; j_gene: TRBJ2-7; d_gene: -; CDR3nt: TGTGCCAGCAGCCAGGGGTACGAGCAGTACTTC; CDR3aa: CASSQGYEQYF
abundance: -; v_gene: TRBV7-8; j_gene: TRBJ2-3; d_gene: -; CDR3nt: TGTGCCAGCAGCTCCACCACGCAACTCCGTGCCAACACAGCTACGCAGTATTTT; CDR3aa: CASSSTTQLRANTATQYF
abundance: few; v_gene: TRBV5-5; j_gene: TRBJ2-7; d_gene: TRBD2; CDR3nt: TGTGCCAGCAGCTTGTTCGCGGGGGGAGCCTACGAGCAGTACTTC; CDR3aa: CASSLFAGGAYEQYF
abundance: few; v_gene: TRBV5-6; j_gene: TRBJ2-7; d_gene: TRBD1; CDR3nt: TGTGCCAGCAGCTTGGACAGGGGGTTCTCCTACGAGCAGTACTTC; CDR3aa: CASSLDRGFSYEQYF
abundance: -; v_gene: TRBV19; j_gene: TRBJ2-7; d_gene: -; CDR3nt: TGTGCCAGTAGTAAGACCGGACAGCCTTCCTACGAGCAGTACTTC; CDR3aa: CASSKTGQPSYEQYF
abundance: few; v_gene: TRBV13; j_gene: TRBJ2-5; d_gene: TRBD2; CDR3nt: TGTGCCAGCAGCAGCGGGACGTATTCGCTGAAGACCCAGTACTTC; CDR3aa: CASSSGTYSLKTQYF
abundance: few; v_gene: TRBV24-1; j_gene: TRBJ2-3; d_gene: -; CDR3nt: TGTGCCACCACAATACGGACAGGCGGGGGAGATACGCAGTATTTT; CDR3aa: CATTIRTGGGDTQYF
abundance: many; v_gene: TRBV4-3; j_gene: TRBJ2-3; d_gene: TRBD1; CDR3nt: TGCGCCAGCAGCCGAGGGACAGGCGTAGGGGATACGCAGTATTTT; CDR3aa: CASSRGTGVGDTQYF
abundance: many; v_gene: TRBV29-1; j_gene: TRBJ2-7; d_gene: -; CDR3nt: TGCAGCGTCCCGGCGGAGCAGTACTTC; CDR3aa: CSVPAEQYF